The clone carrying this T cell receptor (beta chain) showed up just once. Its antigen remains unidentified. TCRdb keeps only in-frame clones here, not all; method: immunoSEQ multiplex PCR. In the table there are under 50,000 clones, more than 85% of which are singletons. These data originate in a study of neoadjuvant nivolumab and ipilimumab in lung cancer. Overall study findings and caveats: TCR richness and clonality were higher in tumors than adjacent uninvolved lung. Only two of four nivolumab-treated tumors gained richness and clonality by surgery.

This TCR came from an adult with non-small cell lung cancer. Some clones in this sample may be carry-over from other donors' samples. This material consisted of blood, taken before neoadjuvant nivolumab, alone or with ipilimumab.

The CDR3, as DNA: TGTGCCAGCAGTTATGCAGGACAGGGGGCCAACGAGCAGTACTTC. Translated, it gives CASSYAGQGANEQYF. The chain recombines TRBV6-5 with TRBJ2-7, with 11 bases identical to TRBD1. CDR1 MNHEY and CDR2 SVGAGI come from the germline V gene. V was pared by 3 bases and J by 5 bases, with 6 bases of the junction left unmatched. This CDR3 spans 15 amino acids.